Following are 22 T cell receptor beta chains from one sample sequenced in a study of blood T cell repertoires in COVID-19. Produced via immunoSEQ multiplex PCR; TCRdb's table is partial and in-frame only. This table has 95,000 to 150,000 clones, 80% appearing once. Sequenced: peripheral blood. The origin of the receptors is a man aged 60-69 years with active or convalescent COVID-19.

This sequence joins TRBV6-1 and TRBJ1-2; D may be TRBD1 (6 bases). From germline, CDR1 is MNHNS and CDR2 SASEGT. The CDR3 is made up of 11 amino acids. Trimming left V 3 bases short and J 13 bases short, with 12 bases between. CDR3 in DNA: TGTGCCAGCAGTGATTTGGGGGCCTCCACCTTC. It codes for CASSDLGASTF.

The chain uses TRBV5-1 and TRBJ1-2, with a weak D call TRBD1 (6 bases). Trimming shortened V by 4 bases and J by 8 bases, and 24 bases separated the two germline ends. The length of the CDR3 is 16 residues. Germline V CDR1 and CDR2: SGHRS, YFSETQ. The CDR3 loop reads CASSRLDTQGIEGYTF. CDR3 DNA: TGCGCCAGCAGCCGTTTAGACACACAGGGAATTGAGGGCTACACCTTC.

The rearrangement joins TRBV24-1 to TRBJ2-7, with D unclear. V lost 0 bases and J lost 3, with 17 bases in between. The CDR3 sequence is 17 residues long. The V gene's germline CDR1 is KGHDR and CDR2 SFDVKD. CDR3 sequence reads: CATSDLLEASRGYEQYF. The DNA of the CDR3 is TGTGCCACCAGTGATTTGTTAGAGGCCAGTCGAGGCTACGAGCAGTACTTC.

The chain combines TRBV11-2 with TRBJ1-6; D may be TRBD1 (5 bases). CDR1 is SGHAT and CDR2 is FQNNGV in the germline V gene. CDR3 length: 15 residues. Trimming removed 3 bases at V and 7 bases at J, with 13 bases between. Here the CDR3 DNA reads TGTGCCAGCAGCTTTCGGGCAGGGAGGAATTCACCCCTCCACTTT. Translation: CASSFRAGRNSPLHF.

The chain carries TRBV28 and TRBJ1-2; tentative D call: TRBD1 (5 bases). Trimming took off 7 bases at V and 3 bases at J, with 12 bases between the two ends. Per the germline V gene, CDR1 is MDHEN and CDR2 is SYDVKM. There are 13 residues in the CDR3. The CDR3 nucleotides read TGTGCCAGCACCCCAGCGGGGGACTATGGCTACACCTTC. Amino acid sequence: CASTPAGDYGYTF.

As to this clone: Other DNA sequences from this sample encode an identical CDR3 as well. The chain links TRBV9 to TRBJ2-7, with D possibly TRBD2 on 6 matching bases. CDR3 size: 14 residues. The germline V and J ends were trimmed by 0 bases and 2 bases, with 9 bases remaining between them. Germline lookup yields CDR1 SGDLS and CDR2 YYNGEE. The CDR3 is CASSVAPGAYEQYF. CDR3 in DNA: TGTGCCAGCAGCGTAGCTCCGGGGGCCTACGAGCAGTACTTC. The full variable domain, in which reference TRBV9 and TRBJ2-7 provide the parts outside the CDR3, is DSGVTQTPKHLITATGQRVTLRCSPRSGDLSVYWYQQSLDQGLQFLIQYYNGEERAKGNILERFSAQQFPDLHSELNLSSLELGDSALYFCASSVAPGAYEQYFGPGTRLTVT.

The chain joins TRBV5-1 to TRBJ2-2; 9 positions match TRBD1. The germline V gene has CDR1 SGHRS and CDR2 YFSETQ. CDR3 length: 17 residues. The V and J ends lost 2 bases and 6 bases, in that order; junction bases with no gene match: 11. CDR3: CASSFVRDRVVPGELFF. In nucleotides, the CDR3 is TGCGCCAGCAGCTTTGTCCGGGACAGGGTAGTACCCGGGGAGCTGTTTTTT.

V usage is TRBV24-1 and J usage is TRBJ1-4, with D unresolved. Germline CDR1 KGHDR, CDR2 SFDVKD. V was trimmed by 3 bases and J by 8 bases, leaving 18 bases between them. This CDR3 has 16 residues. The chain's CDR3 is CATSDPDRDGIEKLFF. DNA for the CDR3: TGTGCCACCAGTGATCCAGACCGGGATGGGATCGAAAAACTGTTTTTT.

The table lists this clone with many counts. The J gene is TRBJ2-7, the V gene TRBV18; 7 bases align to TRBD1. Trimming took 5 bases from V and 2 from J; bases not matched to a gene: 3. Looked up from germline, CDR1 is KGHSH and CDR2 is LQKENI. The CDR3 covers 13 residues. CDR3 sequence reads: CASSNRGAYEQYF. DNA for the CDR3: TGTGCCAGCTCAAACAGGGGCGCCTACGAGCAGTACTTC.

A single count supports this clone. The V and J genes are TRBV19 and TRBJ1-5; tentatively, D is TRBD1 (5 bases). V lost 5 bases and J lost 9, with 14 bases in between. The CDR3 runs to 13 residues. Germline V gene sequence: CDR1 LNHDA, CDR2 SQIVND (reference sequence). CDR3 loop: CASSVPNGGPQHF. In nucleotides, the CDR3 is TGTGCCAGTAGTGTCCCCAACGGGGGGCCCCAGCATTTT.

The chain has TRBV28 and TRBJ1-5, with D maybe TRBD1 (5 bases). V shed 4 bases and J shed 5 bases, with 6 bases lying between them. Germline-derived CDR1 and CDR2 are MDHEN and SYDVKM. This CDR3 region has 12 residues. The CDR3 DNA is TGTGCCAGCAGTTGGGGGGATCAGCCCCAGCATTTT. Protein product: CASSWGDQPQHF.

This sequence joins TRBV5-1 and TRBJ2-5, with D maybe TRBD2 (5 bases). The CDR3 is 13 amino acids. Germline CDR1 reads SGHRS; CDR2 reads YFSETQ. V shed 5 bases and J shed 7 bases, with 15 bases lying between them. The CDR3 protein is CASSQSGVGTQYF. The DNA for the CDR3 is TGCGCCAGCAGTCAGAGCGGAGTGGGGACCCAGTACTTC. Full variable domain (rest looked up from reference TRBV5-1 and TRBJ2-5): KAGVTQTPRYLIKTRGQQVTLSCSPISGHRSVSWYQQTPGQGLQFLFEYFSETQRNKGNFPGRFSGRQFSNSRSEMNVSTLELGDSALYLCASSQSGVGTQYFGPGTRLLVL.

V and J are TRBV6-5 and TRBJ1-5; TRBD1 might be the D (5 bases). The CDR3 has 16 amino acids. CDR1 is MNHEY, CDR2 SVGAGI, per germline. V dropped 2 bases and J dropped 0 bases, with 11 bases sitting between them. CDR3 amino acids: CASSYPPQGSNQPQHF. In DNA, the CDR3 is TGTGCCAGCAGTTACCCCCCCCAGGGTAGCAATCAGCCCCAGCATTTT.

This clone was recorded a few times. The chain links TRBV18 to TRBJ2-4, with 9 bases that match TRBD1. The V segment lost 1 base and the J segment 7 bases; nucleotides outside the gene matches: 11. Germline V gives CDR1 KGHSH, CDR2 LQKENI. The CDR3 is made up of 17 amino acids. In DNA form, the CDR3 reads TGTGCCAGCTCACCACGGGGCCCGGGACAGGGTGGCAACATTCAGTACTTC. It encodes CASSPRGPGQGGNIQYF. The complete variable domain, with remaining parts taken from reference TRBV18 and TRBJ2-4, reads NAGVMQNPRHLVRRRGQEARLRCSPMKGHSHVYWYRQLPEEGLKFMVYLQKENIIDESGMPKERFSAEFPKEGPSILRIQQVVRGDSAAYFCASSPRGPGQGGNIQYFGAGTRLSVL.

The CDR3 sequence: CASSTAGGTYNEQFF. In nucleotides, the CDR3 is TGTGCCAGTAGTACTGCGGGAGGGACCTACAATGAGCAGTTCTTC. The chain couples TRBV19 to TRBJ2-1; 9 bases are shared with TRBD2. Germline CDR1 reads LNHDA; CDR2 reads SQIVND (reference sequence). The CDR3 sequence is 15 residues long. With 4 bases clipped from V and 2 bases from J, the junction kept 3 bases outside the gene matches. The full variable domain, rest sourced from reference TRBV19 and TRBJ2-1, is DGGITQSPKYLFRKEGQNVTLSCEQNLNHDAMYWYRQDPGQGLRLIYYSQIVNDFQKGDIAEGYSVSREKKESFPLTVTSAQKNPTAFYLCASSTAGGTYNEQFFGPGTRLTVL.

V usage is TRBV7-9 and J usage is TRBJ1-2, with TRBD1 matching over 9 bases. The trim removed 6 bases at V and 5 bases at J, leaving 7 bases unmatched. Germline V gene sequence: CDR1 SEHNR, CDR2 FQNEAQ (reference sequence). CDR3 length equals 14 residues. The CDR3 region is CASRPPGQGYGYTF. The CDR3, as DNA: TGTGCCAGCAGGCCCCCGGGACAGGGATATGGCTACACCTTC.

The J gene is TRBJ2-1, the V gene TRBV12-5; 9 bases are shared with TRBD2. Germline V gene lookup returns CDR1 LGHNT and CDR2 FRNRAP. Unmatched junction bases numbered 10, after V lost 7 bases and J lost 9 bases. This CDR3 spans 14 amino acids. In DNA, the CDR3 is TGTGCTAGTGCCCTGCGGATAGCGGGAGCTGAGCAGTTCTTC. It yields the protein CASALRIAGAEQFF.

The chain joins TRBV6-2 or TRBV6-3 to TRBJ2-1, with a tentative D call TRBD1 (6 bases). Germline assignment: CDR1 MNHEY and CDR2 SVGEGT. The CDR3 spans 14 residues. Trimming took 1 base from V and 6 from J, leaving 10 bases between them. This CDR3 is CASSYFRGPNEQFF. CDR3 in DNA: TGTGCCAGCAGTTACTTCAGGGGCCCCAATGAGCAGTTCTTC.

V is TRBV24-1 and J is TRBJ2-1, with 12 bases aligning to TRBD2. Per germline, CDR1 KGHDR and CDR2 SFDVKD. The CDR3 is 20 residues long. V trimming: 0 bases; J trimming: 8 bases; junction bases outside the gene matches: 16. The DNA for the CDR3 is TGTGCCACCAGTGATTTGCGTCAGGGGGCTAGCGGGAGGGCATACGATGAGCAGTTCTTC. Translated: CATSDLRQGASGRAYDEQFF.

J is TRBJ1-1 and V is TRBV5-1; 8 bases align to TRBD1. This CDR3 has 14 residues. V gave up 3 bases and J gave up 1 base; unmatched junction bases: 2. Germline CDR1 SGHRS, CDR2 YFSETQ. The chain's CDR3 is CASSWTGTNTEAFF. The CDR3 bases are TGCGCCAGCAGCTGGACAGGGACGAACACTGAAGCTTTCTTT.

The chain has TRBV19 and TRBJ1-1, with a possible D match to TRBD1 (6 bases). Germline V gene sequence: CDR1 LNHDA, CDR2 SQIVND (reference sequence). Trimming left V 6 bases short and J 4 bases short, with 12 bases between. The length of the CDR3 is 13 residues. The CDR3 here is CASRRGGGTEAFF. The CDR3 DNA is TGTGCCAGTAGGCGTGGGGGCGGCACTGAAGCTTTCTTT.

This chain joins TRBV24-1 and TRBJ2-7, with 7 bases aligning to TRBD1. This CDR3 is 12 amino acids long. The germline gives CDR1 KGHDR, CDR2 SFDVKD. Trimming cost V 11 bases and J 4 bases; bases outside gene matches: 7. For the CDR3, the DNA is TGTGCCAAACCGGGACAGAGATACGAGCAGTACTTC. Its protein is CAKPGQRYEQYF.